This T cell receptor beta chain was found in a study of cytomegalovirus exposure and HLA in healthy donors. With 60 Vbeta and 13 Jbeta primers, the PCR was carried out. TCRdb's copy holds only in-frame clones and misses some; the assay was immunoSEQ multiplex PCR. Of about 98,000 clones listed, about 69% are singletons. CDR1 LNHDA and CDR2 SQIVND come from the germline V gene (reference sequence). CDR3 length: 15 amino acids. Trimming at V came to 3 bases and at J to 3 bases, leaving 5 bases not matched to a gene. The sample taken for sequencing was PBMCs. This TCR came from a human donor in good health. This sequence joins TRBV19 and TRBJ1-1, with 9 positions matching TRBD1. Here the CDR3 reads CASSIGTGLYTEAFF. CDR3 nucleotides: TGTGCCAGTAGTATTGGGACAGGGTTATACACTGAAGCTTTCTTT.